Listed below are T cell receptor beta chains from one sample, sequenced in a study of blood T cell repertoires in COVID-19. The assay was immunoSEQ multiplex PCR, and TCRdb's table has in-frame clones only and misses some. The sample consists of over 200,000 clones, 85% to 90% of them appearing once. Sequenced material: peripheral blood. The receptors derive from a man aged 25-45 years with COVID-19, enrolled during active disease. Each CDR3 is given with its conserved first and last residue. Fields, in order: J gene, clone size, V gene, D gene, CDR3 DNA, CDR3 protein. The D gene is left open where the match is weak. Clone size is not always given. Where it is, it says once, few, many or a class for expanded clones.

J: TRBJ2-7
size: NA
V: TRBV5-5
D: NA
DNA: TGTGCCAGCAGCTTTCGTGGGCGCGGGGCAGGTTACGAGCAGTACTTC
CDR3: CASSFRGRGAGYEQYF

J: TRBJ2-1
size: NA
V: TRBV19
D: TRBD2
DNA: TGTGCCAGTAGTATATCGACTAGCGGGGTCGCCTACAATGAGCAGTTCTTC
CDR3: CASSISTSGVAYNEQFF

J: TRBJ1-1
size: once
V: TRBV7-2
D: NA
DNA: TGTGCCAGCAGCTTACCATCGGTGACTGAAGCTTTCTTT
CDR3: CASSLPSVTEAFF

J: TRBJ2-7
size: NA
V: TRBV27
D: NA
DNA: TGTGCCAGCAGTTTTTTGGACAGTACCTACGAGCAGTACTTC
CDR3: CASSFLDSTYEQYF

J: TRBJ1-3
size: NA
V: TRBV10-3
D: TRBD1
DNA: TGTGCCATCAGTGAGGCAGGGGGCGCCGGCTCTGGAAACACCATATATTTT
CDR3: CAISEAGGAGSGNTIYF

J: TRBJ1-6
size: NA
V: TRBV3-1/TRBV3-2
D: TRBD1
DNA: TGTGCCAGCAGCCAAGGGGTTTCCGGGACAGGGATTTCACCCCTCCACTTT
CDR3: CASSQGVSGTGISPLHF

J: TRBJ1-1
size: NA
V: TRBV7-3
D: TRBD1
DNA: TGTGCCAGCACGGGACAGGGGGTTGTGAACACTGAAGCTTTCTTT
CDR3: CASTGQGVVNTEAFF

J: TRBJ2-1
size: NA
V: TRBV5-4
D: TRBD1
DNA: TGTGCCAGCAGCCCCATTCAAGGGACAGTTCTGTTCGCCAATGAGCAGTTCTTC
CDR3: CASSPIQGTVLFANEQFF

J: TRBJ1-6
size: NA
V: TRBV15
D: TRBD1
DNA: TGTGCCACCAGTCCCCCGGGACAGGGCCCTTATAATTCACCCCTCCACTTT
CDR3: CATSPPGQGPYNSPLHF

J: TRBJ1-2
size: NA
V: TRBV5-1
D: TRBD1
DNA: TGCGCCAGCAGCCTCAGCCCGGGACAGGGCATGGACTATGGCTACACCTTC
CDR3: CASSLSPGQGMDYGYTF

J: TRBJ2-1
size: NA
V: TRBV12-3/TRBV12-4
D: NA
DNA: TGTGCCAGCAGTACTCCACCGATCGAGCAGTTCTTC
CDR3: CASSTPPIEQFF

J: TRBJ2-1
size: NA
V: TRBV29-1
D: TRBD1
DNA: TGCAGCGCCGGGACAGCATACAATGAGCAGTTCTTC
CDR3: CSAGTAYNEQFF

J: TRBJ1-2
size: once
V: TRBV29-1
D: NA
DNA: TGCAGCGGGCAGCTGGGAGATGGCTACACCTTC
CDR3: CSGQLGDGYTF

J: TRBJ1-3
size: NA
V: TRBV4-1
D: TRBD1
DNA: TGCGCCAGCAGCAATGGGGACAGGGGCGTCGGAAACACCATATATTTT
CDR3: CASSNGDRGVGNTIYF

J: TRBJ2-7
size: few
V: TRBV3-1/TRBV3-2
D: NA
DNA: TGTGCCAGCAGCCAAGTGAGGTTACGGAGCCACTACGAGCAGTACTTC
CDR3: CASSQVRLRSHYEQYF

J: TRBJ2-1
size: NA
V: TRBV9
D: TRBD2
DNA: TGTGCCAGCAGAGATTACCTAGCGGGAGGATGGAATGAGCAGTTCTTC
CDR3: CASRDYLAGGWNEQFF

J: TRBJ1-4
size: NA
V: TRBV4-1
D: TRBD1
DNA: TGCGCCAGCAGCCAAGGTGGGACAGGGGGAACAAATGAAAAACTGTTTTTT
CDR3: CASSQGGTGGTNEKLFF

J: TRBJ1-1
size: once
V: TRBV6-5
D: NA
DNA: TGTGCCAGCAGTAATCATCAGGGGAAACCTGAAGCTTTCTTT
CDR3: CASSNHQGKPEAFF

J: TRBJ1-2
size: once
V: TRBV9
D: TRBD1
DNA: TGTGCCAGCAGCGTAGGGACAGGGGGCAACGGCTACACCTTC
CDR3: CASSVGTGGNGYTF

J: TRBJ1-6
size: NA
V: TRBV18
D: NA
DNA: TGTGCCAGCTCACCACGCCAGGGAAGTAGTTCACCCCTCCACTTT
CDR3: CASSPRQGSSSPLHF

J: TRBJ1-2
size: NA
V: TRBV5-4
D: TRBD1
DNA: TGTGCCAGCAGCCCTCGACAGGGGGCCTACTATGGCTACACCTTC
CDR3: CASSPRQGAYYGYTF

J: TRBJ1-1
size: NA
V: TRBV5-1
D: NA
DNA: TGCGCCAGCAGCCTCGCCAGGGGAGACACTGAAGCTTTCTTT
CDR3: CASSLARGDTEAFF

J: TRBJ1-2
size: once
V: TRBV12-3/TRBV12-4
D: NA
DNA: TGTGCCAGCAGTGACAGGTCAGGCGGCTACACCTTC
CDR3: CASSDRSGGYTF

J: TRBJ2-7
size: NA
V: TRBV7-9
D: TRBD2
DNA: TGTGCCAGCAGCCTTCTAGCGGGGGGATACGAGCAGTACTTC
CDR3: CASSLLAGGYEQYF

J: TRBJ2-2
size: NA
V: TRBV11-2
D: NA
DNA: TGTGCCAGCAGCTTTGCTACCCACACCGGGGAGCTGTTTTTT
CDR3: CASSFATHTGELFF

J: TRBJ1-1
size: once
V: TRBV9
D: NA
DNA: TGTGCCAGCAGCGTAGAACGAGCCACTGAAGCTTTCTTT
CDR3: CASSVERATEAFF

J: TRBJ1-1
size: NA
V: TRBV6-1
D: NA
DNA: TGTGCCAGCAGTGAATTTGGGGGGGGAACTGAAGCTTTCTTT
CDR3: CASSEFGGGTEAFF

J: TRBJ1-5
size: NA
V: TRBV5-6
D: NA
DNA: TGTGCCAGCAGCTTGGGTATGGCAGTAAGTCAGCCCCAGCATTTT
CDR3: CASSLGMAVSQPQHF

J: TRBJ1-1
size: NA
V: TRBV7-3
D: TRBD1
DNA: TGTGCCAGCAGTCTGGGACAGGCCAACACTGAAGCTTTCTTT
CDR3: CASSLGQANTEAFF

J: TRBJ1-2
size: NA
V: TRBV2
D: NA
DNA: TGTGCCAGCAGTGATAGAAGAGATAATGGCTACACCTTC
CDR3: CASSDRRDNGYTF

J: TRBJ1-4
size: NA
V: TRBV5-8
D: TRBD1
DNA: TGTGCCAGCAGCACTCGACAGGGGAATACTAATGAAAAACTGTTTTTT
CDR3: CASSTRQGNTNEKLFF

J: TRBJ2-1
size: NA
V: TRBV6-2/TRBV6-3
D: NA
DNA: TGTGCCAGCAGCCCCTTCCTCTACAATGAGCAGTTCTTC
CDR3: CASSPFLYNEQFF

J: TRBJ2-1
size: NA
V: TRBV24-1
D: TRBD2
DNA: TGTGCCACCAGTGATGTCCCAACTAGCGGGAGAGTATTTGAGCAGTTCTTC
CDR3: CATSDVPTSGRVFEQFF

J: TRBJ1-1
size: NA
V: TRBV12-3/TRBV12-4
D: NA
DNA: TGTGCCAGCCGTAGAGCGGGAACCTCTGAAGCTTTCTTT
CDR3: CASRRAGTSEAFF

J: TRBJ1-2
size: NA
V: TRBV27
D: TRBD1
DNA: TGTGCCAGCAGTTTTCAACCAGGGGGCGCTCAGTATGGCTACACCTTC
CDR3: CASSFQPGGAQYGYTF

J: TRBJ2-2
size: few
V: TRBV7-2
D: NA
DNA: TGTGCCAGCAGCTTAGCGTTCCAGGCTGAGAACACCGGGGAGCTGTTTTTT
CDR3: CASSLAFQAENTGELFF

J: TRBJ2-1
size: NA
V: TRBV7-9
D: NA
DNA: TGTGCCAGCAGCTTAGGTGCTAGCCCCCGAGCCAATGAGCAGTTCTTC
CDR3: CASSLGASPRANEQFF

J: TRBJ1-4
size: NA
V: TRBV28
D: NA
DNA: TGTGCCAGCAGTCTACAAGAGGGAACTAATGAAAAACTGTTTTTT
CDR3: CASSLQEGTNEKLFF

J: TRBJ2-3
size: NA
V: TRBV11-2
D: NA
DNA: TGTGCCAGCATCCTGACAACCCCTAGCACAGATACGCAGTATTTT
CDR3: CASILTTPSTDTQYF

J: TRBJ2-1
size: once
V: TRBV7-6
D: TRBD2
DNA: TGTGCCAGCAGCTTAGCCCCTAGCGGGGGGGCCCCCTACAATGAGCAGTTCTTC
CDR3: CASSLAPSGGAPYNEQFF

J: TRBJ1-6
size: NA
V: TRBV3-1/TRBV3-2
D: TRBD1
DNA: TGTGCCGCCGGGACAGGGGGCCCTAATTCACCCCTCCACTTT
CDR3: CAAGTGGPNSPLHF

J: TRBJ2-7
size: NA
V: TRBV4-2
D: TRBD1
DNA: TGTGCCAGCAGCCAAGATTGGGGTAACAGGGGTGCGAGCTCCTACGAGCAGTACTTC
CDR3: CASSQDWGNRGASSYEQYF

J: TRBJ1-1
size: NA
V: TRBV5-1
D: NA
DNA: TGCGCCAGCAGCCTGGGCAGGAACACTGAAGCTTTCTTT
CDR3: CASSLGRNTEAFF

J: TRBJ2-7
size: NA
V: TRBV19
D: TRBD1
DNA: TGTGCCAGTAGTATAGCGACAGGGGGCCCGATGGGCTACGAGCAGTACTTC
CDR3: CASSIATGGPMGYEQYF

J: TRBJ1-5
size: NA
V: TRBV7-8
D: NA
DNA: TGTGCCAGCAGCTTAAGGGGGACGTTCAATCAGCCCCAGCATTTT
CDR3: CASSLRGTFNQPQHF

J: TRBJ2-1
size: NA
V: TRBV6-4
D: TRBD1
DNA: TGTGCCAGCAGTGCTACCGGGACAGGGGAGTACAATGAGCAGTTCTTC
CDR3: CASSATGTGEYNEQFF

J: TRBJ2-7
size: NA
V: TRBV6-5
D: TRBD1
DNA: TGTGCCAGCAGGGACAGGTTCTACGAGCAGTACTTC
CDR3: CASRDRFYEQYF

J: TRBJ1-1
size: NA
V: TRBV5-1
D: TRBD1
DNA: TGCGCCAGCAGCAACCCGGACAGGGCGAACACTGAAGCTTTCTTT
CDR3: CASSNPDRANTEAFF

J: TRBJ1-1
size: NA
V: TRBV27
D: NA
DNA: TGTGCCAGCAGATATGACAGGTACACTGAAGCTTTCTTT
CDR3: CASRYDRYTEAFF

J: TRBJ1-4
size: NA
V: TRBV15
D: NA
DNA: TGTGCCACCAGCAGAGAGGGGGCAGCAGAAGAAAAACTGTTTTTT
CDR3: CATSREGAAEEKLFF

J: TRBJ2-5
size: once
V: TRBV24-1
D: NA
DNA: TGTGCCACCAGTGTTCGGTCCCAAGAGACCCAGTACTTC
CDR3: CATSVRSQETQYF